The clone carrying this T cell receptor beta chain was detected ten times or more. V dropped 3 bases and J dropped 5 bases, with 13 bases sitting between them. The CDR3 runs 15 residues. The germline V gene encodes CDR1 MDHEN and CDR2 SYDVKM. These data come from a study of T cells in Graves' hyperthyroidism and ophthalmopathy. The TCR beta CDR3 regions underwent amplification using RNA transcripts as the source. Primed by the HTBI set, a first-round RT-PCR was run on the TCR CDR3. TCRdb called the multiplex PCR reads again in MiXCR, with one record for every CDR3 protein. The table has around 420,000 distinct CDR3 sequences, about an eighth seen once.

Sequenced: blood. The chain couples TRBV28 to TRBJ2-2, with D possibly being TRBD1 (6 bases). The sequence derives from a woman aged 18 to 35 with Graves' hyperthyroidism. The CDR3 reads CASSLYRVGTGELFF. The CDR3 nucleotides are TGTGCCAGCAGTTTGTACAGGGTCGGGACCGGGGAGCTGTTTTTT.